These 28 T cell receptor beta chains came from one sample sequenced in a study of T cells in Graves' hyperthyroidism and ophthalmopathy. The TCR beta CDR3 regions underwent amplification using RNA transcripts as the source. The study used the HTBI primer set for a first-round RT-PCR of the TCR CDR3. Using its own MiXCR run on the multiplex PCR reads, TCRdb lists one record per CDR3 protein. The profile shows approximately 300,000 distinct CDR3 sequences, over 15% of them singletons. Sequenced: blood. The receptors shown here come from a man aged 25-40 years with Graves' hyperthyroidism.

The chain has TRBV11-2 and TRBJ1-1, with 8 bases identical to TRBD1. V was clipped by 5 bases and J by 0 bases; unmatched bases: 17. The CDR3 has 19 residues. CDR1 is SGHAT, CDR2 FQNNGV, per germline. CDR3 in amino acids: CASSPLGLRQGKLNTEAFF. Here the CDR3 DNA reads TGTGCCAGCAGCCCCCTTGGGCTACGACAGGGGAAGTTGAACACTGAAGCTTTCTTT.

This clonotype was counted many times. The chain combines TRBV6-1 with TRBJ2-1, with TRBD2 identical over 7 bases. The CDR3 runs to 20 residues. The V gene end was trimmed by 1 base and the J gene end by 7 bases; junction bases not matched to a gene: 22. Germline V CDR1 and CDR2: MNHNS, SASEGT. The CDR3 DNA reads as TGTGCCAGCAGTGAAGGTCGGGGCGGGAGAGCTACCCAACTCAGGAATGAGCAGTTCTTC. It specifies CASSEGRGGRATQLRNEQFF.

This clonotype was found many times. CDR3 in amino acids: CASRAPSSGPSGSTDTQYF. CDR3 bases: TGTGCCAGCAGGGCCCCCTCCTCCGGCCCTAGCGGCAGCACAGATACGCAGTATTTT. The V call is TRBV2, the J call TRBJ2-3, with TRBD2 matching 7 bases. Germline CDR1 reads SNHLY; CDR2 reads FYNNEI. Unmatched junction bases numbered 18, after V lost 6 bases and J lost 0 bases. The length of the CDR3 is 19 residues.

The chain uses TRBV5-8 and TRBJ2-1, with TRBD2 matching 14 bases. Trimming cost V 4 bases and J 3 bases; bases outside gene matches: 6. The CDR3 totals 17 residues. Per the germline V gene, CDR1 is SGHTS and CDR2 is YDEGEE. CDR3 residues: CASSPGLAGVYYNEQFF. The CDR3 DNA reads TGTGCCAGCAGCCCGGGACTAGCGGGAGTCTACTACAATGAGCAGTTCTTC. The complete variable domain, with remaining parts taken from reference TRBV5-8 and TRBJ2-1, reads EAGVTQSPTHLIKTRGQQATLRCSPISGHTSVYWYQQALGLGLQFLLWYDEGEERNRGNFPPRFSGRQFPNYSSELNVNALELEDSALYLCASSPGLAGVYYNEQFFGPGTRLTVL.

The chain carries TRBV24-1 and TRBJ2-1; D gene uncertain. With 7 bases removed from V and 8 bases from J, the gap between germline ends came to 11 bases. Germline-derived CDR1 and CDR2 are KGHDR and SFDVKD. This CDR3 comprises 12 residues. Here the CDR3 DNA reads TGTGCCACCAGGACTGAAGATGATGAGCAGTTCTTC. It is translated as CATRTEDDEQFF.

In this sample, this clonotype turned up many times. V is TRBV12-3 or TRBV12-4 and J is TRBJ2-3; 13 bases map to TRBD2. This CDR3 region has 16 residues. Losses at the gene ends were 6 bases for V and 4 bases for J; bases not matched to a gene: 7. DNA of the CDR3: TGTGCCAGCAGAGGACTAGCGGGAGACGTAGCAGATACGCAGTATTTT. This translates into CASRGLAGDVADTQYF.

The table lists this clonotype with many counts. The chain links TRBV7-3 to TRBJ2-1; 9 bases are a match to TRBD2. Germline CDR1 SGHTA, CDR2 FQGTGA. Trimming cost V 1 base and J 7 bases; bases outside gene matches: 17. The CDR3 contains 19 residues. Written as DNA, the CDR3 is TGTGCCAGCAGCTTAAGTATCCCCCCTGCGGCGGGAGGGTGGAATGAGCAGTTCTTC. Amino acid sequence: CASSLSIPPAAGGWNEQFF.

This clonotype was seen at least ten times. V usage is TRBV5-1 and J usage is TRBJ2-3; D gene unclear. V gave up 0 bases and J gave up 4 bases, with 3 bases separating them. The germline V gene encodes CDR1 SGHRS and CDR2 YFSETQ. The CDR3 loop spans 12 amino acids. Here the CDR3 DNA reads TGCGCCAGCAGCTTGGGGGCAGATACGCAGTATTTT. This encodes CASSLGADTQYF. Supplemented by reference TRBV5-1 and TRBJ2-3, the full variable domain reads KAGVTQTPRYLIKTRGQQVTLSCSPISGHRSVSWYQQTPGQGLQFLFEYFSETQRNKGNFPGRFSGRQFSNSRSEMNVSTLELGDSALYLCASSLGADTQYFGPGTRLTVL.

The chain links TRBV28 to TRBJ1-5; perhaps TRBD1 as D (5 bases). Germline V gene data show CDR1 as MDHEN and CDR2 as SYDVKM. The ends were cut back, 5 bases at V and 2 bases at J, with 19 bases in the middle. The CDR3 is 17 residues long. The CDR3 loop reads CASSGWFGGFGNQPQHF. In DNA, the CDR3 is TGTGCCAGCAGTGGGTGGTTTGGGGGTTTCGGCAATCAGCCCCAGCATTTT.

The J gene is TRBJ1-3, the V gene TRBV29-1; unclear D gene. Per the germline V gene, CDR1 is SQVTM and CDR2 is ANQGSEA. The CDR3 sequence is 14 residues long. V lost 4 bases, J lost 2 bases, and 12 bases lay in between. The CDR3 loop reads CSVGFSEAGNTIYF. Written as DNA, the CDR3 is TGCAGCGTTGGGTTCAGTGAAGCTGGAAACACCATATATTTT.

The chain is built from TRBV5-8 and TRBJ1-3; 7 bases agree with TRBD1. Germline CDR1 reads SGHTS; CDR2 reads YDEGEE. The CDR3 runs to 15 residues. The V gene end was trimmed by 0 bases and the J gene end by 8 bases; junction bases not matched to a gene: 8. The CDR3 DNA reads TGTGCCAGCAGCTTGGAGGGGGCGCCCGGGGACACCATATATTTT. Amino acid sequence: CASSLEGAPGDTIYF.

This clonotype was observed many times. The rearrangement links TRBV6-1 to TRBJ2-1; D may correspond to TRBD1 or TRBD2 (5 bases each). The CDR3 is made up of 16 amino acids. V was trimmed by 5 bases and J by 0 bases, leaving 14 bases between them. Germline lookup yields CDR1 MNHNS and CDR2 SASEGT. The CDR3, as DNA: TGTGCCAGCAGTCCACTAGAGGGGAGCTCCTACAATGAGCAGTTCTTC. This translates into CASSPLEGSSYNEQFF.

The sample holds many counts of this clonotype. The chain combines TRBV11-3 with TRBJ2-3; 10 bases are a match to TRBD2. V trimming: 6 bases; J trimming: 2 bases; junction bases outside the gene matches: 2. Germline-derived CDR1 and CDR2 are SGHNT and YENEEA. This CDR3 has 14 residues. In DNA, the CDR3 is TGTGCCAGCAGTCTAGCGGGAGCCACAGATACGCAGTATTTT. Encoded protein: CASSLAGATDTQYF.

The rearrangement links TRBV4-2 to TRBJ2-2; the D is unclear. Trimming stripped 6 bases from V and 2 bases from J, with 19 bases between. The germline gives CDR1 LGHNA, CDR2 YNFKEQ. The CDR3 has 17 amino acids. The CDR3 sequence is CASRTDARGPNTGELFF. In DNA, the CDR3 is TGTGCCAGCAGGACCGACGCCCGCGGCCCTAACACCGGGGAGCTGTTTTTT.

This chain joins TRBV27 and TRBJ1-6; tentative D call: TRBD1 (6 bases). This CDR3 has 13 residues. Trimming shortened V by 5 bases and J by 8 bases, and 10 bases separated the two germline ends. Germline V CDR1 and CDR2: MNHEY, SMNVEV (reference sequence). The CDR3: CASSPDRYSPLHF. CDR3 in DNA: TGTGCCAGCAGTCCCGACAGGTATTCACCCCTCCACTTT.

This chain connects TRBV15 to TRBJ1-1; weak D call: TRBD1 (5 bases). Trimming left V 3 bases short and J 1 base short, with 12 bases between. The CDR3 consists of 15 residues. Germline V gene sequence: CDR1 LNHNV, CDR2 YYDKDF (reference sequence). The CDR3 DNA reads TGTGCCACCAGCAGTGACCCGGGACCGAACACTGAAGCTTTCTTT. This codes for CATSSDPGPNTEAFF.

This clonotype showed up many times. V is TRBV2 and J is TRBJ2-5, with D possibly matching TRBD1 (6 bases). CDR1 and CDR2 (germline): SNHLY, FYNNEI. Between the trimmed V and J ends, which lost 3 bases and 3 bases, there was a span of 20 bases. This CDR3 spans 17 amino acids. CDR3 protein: CASSETPQGYQEETQYF. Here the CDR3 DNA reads TGTGCCAGCAGTGAGACCCCACAGGGATATCAGGAAGAGACCCAGTACTTC.

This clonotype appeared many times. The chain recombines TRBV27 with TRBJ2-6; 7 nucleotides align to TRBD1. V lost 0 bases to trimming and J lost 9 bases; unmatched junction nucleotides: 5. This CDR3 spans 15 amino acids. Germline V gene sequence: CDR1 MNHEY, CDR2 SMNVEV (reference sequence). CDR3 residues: CASSLSWDSINVLTF. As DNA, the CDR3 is TGTGCCAGCAGTTTATCGTGGGACAGTATCAACGTCCTGACTTTC.

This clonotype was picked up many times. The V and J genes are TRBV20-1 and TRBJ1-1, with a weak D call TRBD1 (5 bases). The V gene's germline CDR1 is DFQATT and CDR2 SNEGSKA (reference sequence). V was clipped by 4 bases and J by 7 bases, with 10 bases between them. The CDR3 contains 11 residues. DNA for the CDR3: TGCAGTGCTATTGACAGTCTTGAAGCTTTCTTT. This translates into CSAIDSLEAFF.

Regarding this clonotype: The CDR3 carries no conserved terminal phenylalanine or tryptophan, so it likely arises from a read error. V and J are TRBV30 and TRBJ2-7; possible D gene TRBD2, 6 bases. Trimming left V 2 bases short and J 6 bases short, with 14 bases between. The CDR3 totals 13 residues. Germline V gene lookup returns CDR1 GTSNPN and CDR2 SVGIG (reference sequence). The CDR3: CAWSSGGFSEQYL. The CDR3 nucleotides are TGTGCCTGGAGTTCCGGGGGATTCTCCGAGCAGTACCTC.

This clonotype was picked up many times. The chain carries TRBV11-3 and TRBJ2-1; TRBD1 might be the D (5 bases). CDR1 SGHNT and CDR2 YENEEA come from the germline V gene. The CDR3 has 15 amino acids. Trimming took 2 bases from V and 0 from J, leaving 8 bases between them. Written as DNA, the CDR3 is TGTGCCAGCAGCTTATTAGACAGCTCCTACAATGAGCAGTTCTTC. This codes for CASSLLDSSYNEQFF.

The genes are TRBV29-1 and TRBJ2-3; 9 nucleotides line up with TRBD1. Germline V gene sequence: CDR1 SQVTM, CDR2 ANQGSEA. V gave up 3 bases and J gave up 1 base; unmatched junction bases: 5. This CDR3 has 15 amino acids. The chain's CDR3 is CSVDGGDRGTDTQYF. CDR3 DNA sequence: TGCAGCGTTGACGGTGGGGACAGGGGCACAGATACGCAGTATTTT.

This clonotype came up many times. CDR3 loop: CASRPRGGNTEAFF. The CDR3 DNA is TGTGCCAGCAGGCCCAGGGGGGGGAACACTGAAGCTTTCTTT. The rearrangement links TRBV2 to TRBJ1-1; 7 bases are a match to TRBD1. This CDR3 spans 14 amino acids. Germline loops: CDR1 SNHLY, CDR2 FYNNEI. Losses at the gene ends were 6 bases for V and 1 base for J; bases not matched to a gene: 5.

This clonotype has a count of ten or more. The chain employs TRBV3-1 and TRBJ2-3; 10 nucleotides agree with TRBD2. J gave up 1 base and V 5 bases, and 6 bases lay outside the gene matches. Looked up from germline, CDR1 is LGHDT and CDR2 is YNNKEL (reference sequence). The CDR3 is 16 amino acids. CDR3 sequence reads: CASSYIAGGGTDTQYF. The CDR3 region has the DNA TGTGCCAGCAGCTATATAGCGGGAGGAGGCACAGATACGCAGTATTTT.

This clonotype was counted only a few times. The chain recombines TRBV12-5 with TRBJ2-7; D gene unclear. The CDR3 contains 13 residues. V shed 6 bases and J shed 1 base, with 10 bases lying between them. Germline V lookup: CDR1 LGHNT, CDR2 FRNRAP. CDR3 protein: CASGPSTSYEQYF. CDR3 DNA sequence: TGTGCTAGTGGGCCCTCTACGTCCTACGAGCAGTACTTC. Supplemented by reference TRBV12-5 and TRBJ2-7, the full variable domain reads DARVTQTPRHKVTEMGQEVTMRCQPILGHNTVFWYRQTMMQGLELLAYFRNRAPLDDSGMPKDRFSAEMPDATLATLKIQPSEPRDSAVYFCASGPSTSYEQYFGPGTRLTVT.

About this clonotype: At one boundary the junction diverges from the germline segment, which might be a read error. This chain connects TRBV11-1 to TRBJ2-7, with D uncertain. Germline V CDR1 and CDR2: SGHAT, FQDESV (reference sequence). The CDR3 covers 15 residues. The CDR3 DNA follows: TGCGCCAGCAGCCAATCAAACGCCCCCGCCTACGAGCAGTACTTC. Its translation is CASSQSNAPAYEQYF.

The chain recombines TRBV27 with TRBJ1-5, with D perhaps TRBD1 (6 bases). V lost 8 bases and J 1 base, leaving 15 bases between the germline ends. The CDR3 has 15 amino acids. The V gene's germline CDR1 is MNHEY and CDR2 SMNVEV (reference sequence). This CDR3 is CASSIGGASNQPQHF. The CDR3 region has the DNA TGTGCCAGCTCGATAGGGGGGGCAAGCAATCAGCCCCAGCATTTT.

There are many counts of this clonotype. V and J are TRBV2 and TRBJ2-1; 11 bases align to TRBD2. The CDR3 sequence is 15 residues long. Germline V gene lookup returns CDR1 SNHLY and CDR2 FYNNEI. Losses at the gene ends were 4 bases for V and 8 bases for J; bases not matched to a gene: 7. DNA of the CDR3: TGTGCCAGCAGTGGATTAGCGGGAGGGTCGGATGAGCAGTTCTTC. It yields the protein CASSGLAGGSDEQFF.